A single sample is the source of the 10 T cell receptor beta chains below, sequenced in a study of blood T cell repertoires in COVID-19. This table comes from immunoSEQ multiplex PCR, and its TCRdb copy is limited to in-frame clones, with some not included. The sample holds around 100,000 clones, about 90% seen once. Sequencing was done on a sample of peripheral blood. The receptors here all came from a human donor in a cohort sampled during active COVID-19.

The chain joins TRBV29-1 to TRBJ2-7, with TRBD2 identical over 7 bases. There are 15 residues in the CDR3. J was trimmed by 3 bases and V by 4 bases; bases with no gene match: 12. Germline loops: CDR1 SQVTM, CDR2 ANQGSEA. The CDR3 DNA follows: TGCAGCGTTGGGCTTGGGGCGGGAGACGACTACGAGCAGTACTTC. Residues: CSVGLGAGDDYEQYF.

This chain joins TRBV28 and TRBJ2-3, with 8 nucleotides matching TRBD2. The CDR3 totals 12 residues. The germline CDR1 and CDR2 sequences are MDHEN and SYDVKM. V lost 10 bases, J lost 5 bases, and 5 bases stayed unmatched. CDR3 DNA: TGTGCCACCGGACTAGCTATAGATACGCAGTATTTT. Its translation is CATGLAIDTQYF.

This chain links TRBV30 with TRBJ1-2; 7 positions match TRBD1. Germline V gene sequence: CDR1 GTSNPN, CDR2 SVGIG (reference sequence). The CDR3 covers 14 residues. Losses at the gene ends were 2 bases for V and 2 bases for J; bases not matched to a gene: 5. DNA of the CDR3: TGTGCCTGGAGTAGGGACAGATGGAACTATGGCTACACCTTC. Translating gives CAWSRDRWNYGYTF.

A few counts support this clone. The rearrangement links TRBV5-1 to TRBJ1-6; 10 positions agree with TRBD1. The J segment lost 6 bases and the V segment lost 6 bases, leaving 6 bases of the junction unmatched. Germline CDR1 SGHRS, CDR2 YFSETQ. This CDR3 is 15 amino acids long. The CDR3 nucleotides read TGCGCCAGCACCCTCCGGACAGGGGGTAATTCACCCCTCCACTTT. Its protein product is CASTLRTGGNSPLHF.

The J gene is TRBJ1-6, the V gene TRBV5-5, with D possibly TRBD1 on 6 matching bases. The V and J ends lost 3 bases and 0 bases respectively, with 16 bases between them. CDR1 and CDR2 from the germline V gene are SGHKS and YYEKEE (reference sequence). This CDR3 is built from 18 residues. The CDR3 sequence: CASSSYRVLSSYNSPLHF. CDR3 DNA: TGTGCCAGCAGCTCGTACAGGGTTCTGAGCTCCTATAATTCACCCCTCCACTTT.

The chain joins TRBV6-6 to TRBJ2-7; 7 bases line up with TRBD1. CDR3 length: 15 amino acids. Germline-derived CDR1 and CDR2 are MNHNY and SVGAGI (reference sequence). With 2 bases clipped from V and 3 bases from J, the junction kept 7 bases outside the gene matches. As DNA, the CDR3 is TGTGCCAGCAGTTACGAAGGGACAGAGTTCTACGAGCAGTACTTC. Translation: CASSYEGTEFYEQYF.

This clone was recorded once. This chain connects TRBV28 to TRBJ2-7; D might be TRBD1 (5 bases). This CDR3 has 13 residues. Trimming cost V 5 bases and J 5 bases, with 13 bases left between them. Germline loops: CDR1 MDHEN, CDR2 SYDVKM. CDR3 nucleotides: TGTGCCAGCAGTGCTTCTAAGGGGCACGAGCAGTACTTC. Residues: CASSASKGHEQYF.

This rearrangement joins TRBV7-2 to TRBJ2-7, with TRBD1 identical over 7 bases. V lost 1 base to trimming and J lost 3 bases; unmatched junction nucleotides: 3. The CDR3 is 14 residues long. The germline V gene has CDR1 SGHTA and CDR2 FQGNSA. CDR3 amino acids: CASSLGQGNYEQYF. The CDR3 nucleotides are TGTGCCAGCAGCTTAGGACAGGGTAACTACGAGCAGTACTTC.

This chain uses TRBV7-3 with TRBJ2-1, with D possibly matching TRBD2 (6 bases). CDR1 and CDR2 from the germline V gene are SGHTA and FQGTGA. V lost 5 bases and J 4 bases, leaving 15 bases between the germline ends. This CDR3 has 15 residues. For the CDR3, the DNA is TGTGCCAGCAGCCCCCGACTAGGAGAATACAATGAGCAGTTCTTC. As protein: CASSPRLGEYNEQFF. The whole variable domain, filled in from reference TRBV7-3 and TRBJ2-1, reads GAGVSQTPSNKVTEKGKYVELRCDPISGHTALYWYRQSLGQGPEFLIYFQGTGAADDSGLPNDRFFAVRPEGSVSTLKIQRTERGDSAVYLCASSPRLGEYNEQFFGPGTRLTVL.

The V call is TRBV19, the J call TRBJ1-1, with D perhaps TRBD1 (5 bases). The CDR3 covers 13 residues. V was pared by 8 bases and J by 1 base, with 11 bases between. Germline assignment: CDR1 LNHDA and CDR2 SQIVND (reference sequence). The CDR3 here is CASSGTKNTEAFF. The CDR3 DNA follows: TGTGCCAGTTCCGGGACTAAGAACACTGAAGCTTTCTTT.